This entry is about one T cell receptor beta chain. In its sample, this clonotype was seen a few times. Its specific antigen is unknown. No much larger clone exists at a distance of one base, and base qualities are not known. This record belongs to a study of type 1 regulatory T cells (dated by TCRdb to 2020 to 2023). Background for the entire study: An in vitro protocol by which a Tr1-enriched, alloantigen-specific CD4 T cell product named T-allo10 was generated was characterized in the study. Patients with hematological malignancies who were receiving allogeneic hematopoietic stem cell transplantation were the group in which T-allo10 was being clinically evaluated.

Trimming leaves V shorter by 3 bases and J shorter by 0 bases, with the junction holding 15 bases beyond the gene matches. The germline V gene (reference sequence) supplies CDR1 DFQATT and CDR2 SNEGSKA. Its CDR3 holds 18 amino acids, cysteine through phenylalanine. The entry retains the CDR3 DNA only, 54 bases that are in frame from base 1. Data came from an Illumina MiSeq. The raw public reads went through TCRdb reprocessing: fastp at Q25, MiXCR clone calling, in-frame beta chains kept. Each record represents a unique CDR3 protein, reported with the most common genes and DNA among its rows. The sample contains over 90,000 distinct CDR3 sequences, less than 40% of them found a single time. The top ten clonotypes cover roughly 2.2% of the sample.

Sequencing was done on a sample of CD4+ T cells, either the whole sample or a sorted fraction (not recorded which). This TCR derives from a human donor in good health. Rearrangement joined TRBV20-1 to TRBJ2-7, with TRBD2 identical over 9 junction bases. This receptor carries the CDR3 CSASDSGSLWGNSYEQYF. Here is the DNA: TGCAGTGCTAGTGATAGCGGGAGTTTGTGGGGTAACTCCTACGAGCAGTACTTC.